This T cell receptor beta chain emerged from a study of T-cell reconstitution after alpha-beta-depleted transplantation in children. The CDR3 spans 18 residues. The junction had 7 bases not matched to a gene; V was cut back by 4 bases and J by 0 bases. This clonotype was picked up one time. Researchers prepared the TCRbeta library using unique molecular identifiers, the study reports. TCRdb processed the PCR reads anew with MiXCR; each CDR3 protein has one entry. This sample has hundreds of thousands of distinct CDR3 sequences; roughly 17% occur once, and the top ten carry about 1.1%. The specimen comprised PBMCs from the stem cell graft donor, sampled from the stem cell graft. This sequence was found in a human donor who donated a stem cell graft to a child with acute myeloid leukemia. This chain joins TRBV12-3 or TRBV12-4 and TRBJ2-6, with 9 bases matching TRBD1. CDR3 DNA sequence: TGTGCCAGCAGTTCGAGGGGGACAGGGCTCTCTGGGGCCAACGTCCTGACTTTC. It translates to CASSSRGTGLSGANVLTF.